This is a list of T cell receptor beta chains from one sample in a study of cytomegalovirus exposure and HLA in healthy donors. This table comes from immunoSEQ multiplex PCR, and its TCRdb copy is limited to in-frame clones, with some not included. Its listing shows 40,000 or so clones. The sample comprised PBMCs. These receptors were taken from a young man in good health and CMV-seronegative. Each CDR3 is given with its conserved first and last residue. The order of the fields is J gene, V gene, D gene, CDR3 protein, CDR3 DNA. The D gene is left open where the match is weak.

>TRBJ2-7|TRBV4-2|TRBD2
CASSQEDGSSGRGEQYF
TGTGCCAGCAGCCAAGAAGATGGGTCTAGCGGGAGGGGCGAGCAGTACTTC
>TRBJ1-3|TRBV29-1|TRBD1
CSATGTGVGNTIYF
TGCAGCGCCACCGGGACAGGGGTTGGAAACACCATATATTTT
>TRBJ2-7|TRBV7-8|TRBD1
CASSLMTGENEQYF
TGTGCCAGCAGCCTAATGACAGGGGAAAACGAGCAGTACTTC
>TRBJ2-7|TRBV5-1|-
CASSFWSDRSSYEQYF
TGCGCCAGCAGCTTTTGGTCTGACAGAAGCTCCTACGAGCAGTACTTC
>TRBJ2-3|TRBV30|-
CAWSVQTPPQTQYF
TGTGCCTGGAGTGTACAAACCCCCCCCCAAACGCAGTATTTT
>TRBJ2-1|TRBV6-6|-
CASSSDSYNEQFF
TGTGCCAGCAGTTCTGACAGTTACAATGAGCAGTTCTTC
>TRBJ2-3|TRBV7-8|TRBD2
CASSSLAGGTDTQYF
TGTGCCAGCAGCTCACTAGCGGGAGGCACAGATACGCAGTATTTT
>TRBJ1-2|TRBV5-1|TRBD1
CASSFPWGAQGASPANYGYTF
TGCGCCAGCAGCTTCCCTTGGGGGGCACAGGGGGCCTCCCCGGCTAACTATGGCTACACCTTC
>TRBJ1-1|TRBV6-5|-
CASYNWAEAFF
TGTGCCAGCTATAATTGGGCCGAAGCTTTCTTT
>TRBJ2-5|TRBV19|TRBD2
CASNIASGKQETQYF
TGTGCCAGTAATATAGCTAGCGGGAAGCAAGAGACCCAGTACTTC
>TRBJ1-2|TRBV30|-
CAWNRDNYGYTF
TGTGCCTGGAACAGGGATAACTATGGCTACACCTTC
>TRBJ1-6|TRBV6-5|-
CASSYSLSSYNSPLHF
TGTGCCAGCAGTTACTCGCTTAGCTCCTATAATTCACCCCTCCACTTT
>TRBJ2-7|TRBV5-1|-
CASSLWGGPSYEQYF
TGCGCCAGCAGCTTGTGGGGCGGACCCTCCTACGAGCAGTACTTC
>TRBJ1-1|TRBV5-1|-
CASSLIAGAEAFF
TGCGCCAGCAGCTTGATCGCCGGGGCTGAAGCTTTCTTT
>TRBJ1-6|TRBV5-1|-
CASSFGAGGWDSPLHF
TGCGCCAGCAGCTTCGGAGCCGGGGGGTGGGATTCACCCCTCCACTTT
>TRBJ2-7|TRBV30|TRBD1
CAWSDRDSAYEQYF
TGTGCCTGGAGTGACCGGGACAGTGCCTACGAGCAGTACTTC
>TRBJ1-1|TRBV6-1|-
CASSERHGPPEAFF
TGTGCCAGCAGTGAAAGACACGGCCCCCCTGAAGCTTTCTTT
>TRBJ2-1|TRBV7-9|-
CASSLLDLLSYNEQFF
TGTGCCAGCAGCTTGCTGGACTTACTATCCTACAATGAGCAGTTCTTC
>TRBJ2-7|TRBV11-2|-
CASSLAGEAYEQYF
TGTGCCAGCAGCTTGGCAGGGGAAGCCTACGAGCAGTACTTC
>TRBJ1-2|TRBV29-1|-
CSVVRGGGYGYTF
TGCAGCGTTGTTCGGGGCGGGGGGTATGGCTACACCTTC
>TRBJ2-7|TRBV4-2|TRBD2
CASSQGGLDYEQYF
TGTGCCAGCAGCCAAGGGGGACTAGACTACGAGCAGTACTTC
>TRBJ2-5|TRBV30|TRBD1
CAWRLTGGAETQYF
TGTGCCTGGAGATTGACAGGGGGCGCGGAGACCCAGTACTTC
>TRBJ1-5|TRBV30|TRBD1
CAWTQGGPSNQPQHF
TGTGCCTGGACCCAGGGGGGCCCGAGCAATCAGCCCCAGCATTTT
>TRBJ1-5|TRBV18|-
CASSPGAANNQPQHF
TGTGCCAGCTCACCAGGAGCAGCCAACAATCAGCCCCAGCATTTT
>TRBJ1-2|TRBV18|TRBD1
CASSPPVGTGVSGYTF
TGTGCCAGCTCACCACCGGTAGGGACAGGGGTCTCTGGCTACACCTTC
>TRBJ2-2|TRBV5-1|TRBD2
CASSPGTSGHTGELFF
TGCGCCAGCAGCCCGGGGACTAGCGGGCACACCGGGGAGCTGTTTTTT
>TRBJ1-6|TRBV4-3|-
CASSLGVPPGKNSPLHF
TGCGCCAGCAGCCTAGGAGTCCCCCCGGGGAAGAATTCACCCCTCCACTTT
>TRBJ2-7|TRBV29-1|-
CSVEVGIAYEQYF
TGCAGCGTTGAAGTCGGGATCGCCTACGAGCAGTACTTC
>TRBJ1-5|TRBV19|TRBD1
CASSTGTGNQPQHF
TGTGCCAGTAGCACCGGGACAGGGAATCAGCCCCAGCATTTT
>TRBJ1-6|TRBV30|-
CAWSPRGTPLHF
TGTGCCTGGAGTCCTCGGGGGACACCCCTCCACTTT
>TRBJ1-2|TRBV6-1|-
CASSRVANYGYTF
TGTGCCAGCAGCAGGGTAGCTAACTATGGCTACACCTTC
>TRBJ1-1|TRBV18|-
CASSALYWGDVNTEAFF
TGTGCCAGCTCAGCACTCTATTGGGGCGACGTGAACACTGAAGCTTTCTTT
>TRBJ1-2|TRBV6-5|-
CASSYLRGSYGYTF
TGTGCCAGCAGTTATCTGAGAGGCAGCTATGGCTACACCTTC
>TRBJ1-2|TRBV5-1|TRBD1
CASGGDRAKLHGYTF
TGCGCCAGCGGCGGGGACAGGGCTAAACTTCATGGCTACACCTTC
>TRBJ1-2|TRBV9|-
CASSQDSYGYTF
TGTGCCAGCAGCCAGGACAGCTATGGCTACACCTTC
>TRBJ2-2|TRBV18|-
CASSPPWQANTGELFF
TGTGCCAGCTCACCACCCTGGCAGGCGAACACCGGGGAGCTGTTTTTT
>TRBJ2-3|TRBV7-9|-
CASSPSSSLTQYF
TGTGCCAGCAGCCCCTCCTCGTCCCTAACGCAGTATTTT
>TRBJ2-5|TRBV5-1|-
CASSLIWGQETQYF
TGCGCCAGCAGCCTCATTTGGGGGCAGGAGACCCAGTACTTC
>TRBJ2-7|TRBV18|TRBD2
CASSSGNRGTSGLYEQYF
TGTGCCAGCTCATCGGGGAACAGGGGGACTAGCGGACTATACGAGCAGTACTTC
>TRBJ2-7|TRBV2|TRBD2
CASSEASGATYEQYF
TGTGCCAGCAGTGAGGCTAGCGGGGCCACCTACGAGCAGTACTTC
>TRBJ2-2|TRBV6-4|-
CASSAMNTGELFF
TGTGCCAGCAGTGCCATGAACACCGGGGAGCTGTTTTTT
>TRBJ2-1|TRBV10-2|-
CASSQTDLTYNEQFF
TGCGCCAGCAGCCAGACAGACCTGACCTACAATGAGCAGTTCTTC
>TRBJ1-2|TRBV7-9|-
CASSLGLEPNYGYTF
TGTGCCAGCAGCTTAGGACTGGAACCTAACTATGGCTACACCTTC
>TRBJ2-7|TRBV1|-
CTSSQDRASGRLLSYEQYF
TGCACCAGCAGCCAAGATAGGGCTAGCGGGAGGCTTTTGTCCTACGAGCAGTACTTC
>TRBJ1-1|TRBV30|TRBD1
CAWSVLGRGYTEAFF
TGTGCCTGGAGTGTATTGGGCAGGGGGTACACTGAAGCTTTCTTT
>TRBJ1-4|TRBV6-1|TRBD1
CASSVGGQAEKLFF
TGTGCCAGCAGTGTGGGGGGACAGGCTGAAAAACTGTTTTTT
>TRBJ1-1|TRBV10-3|TRBD1
CAIKPGQGGTEAFF
TGTGCCATCAAACCGGGACAGGGAGGCACTGAAGCTTTCTTT
>TRBJ2-7|TRBV4-2|TRBD2
CASSQPGTSTEQYF
TGTGCCAGCAGCCAACCCGGGACTAGTACCGAGCAGTACTTC
>TRBJ1-1|TRBV29-1|-
CSAKPPGNTEAFF
TGCAGCGCCAAACCCCCAGGGAACACTGAAGCTTTCTTT
>TRBJ2-7|TRBV18|TRBD1
CASSPDRGGEQYF
TGTGCCAGCTCACCAGACAGGGGGGGCGAGCAGTACTTC
>TRBJ2-3|TRBV13|-
CASSLALEGTDTQYF
TGTGCCAGCAGCTTAGCCCTTGAGGGCACAGATACGCAGTATTTT
>TRBJ1-5|TRBV25-1|-
CASSEWGQNQPQHF
TGTGCCAGCAGTGAATGGGGGCAGAATCAGCCCCAGCATTTT
>TRBJ2-1|TRBV6-5|TRBD1
CASSPQGNEQFF
TGTGCCAGCAGCCCACAGGGGAATGAGCAGTTCTTC